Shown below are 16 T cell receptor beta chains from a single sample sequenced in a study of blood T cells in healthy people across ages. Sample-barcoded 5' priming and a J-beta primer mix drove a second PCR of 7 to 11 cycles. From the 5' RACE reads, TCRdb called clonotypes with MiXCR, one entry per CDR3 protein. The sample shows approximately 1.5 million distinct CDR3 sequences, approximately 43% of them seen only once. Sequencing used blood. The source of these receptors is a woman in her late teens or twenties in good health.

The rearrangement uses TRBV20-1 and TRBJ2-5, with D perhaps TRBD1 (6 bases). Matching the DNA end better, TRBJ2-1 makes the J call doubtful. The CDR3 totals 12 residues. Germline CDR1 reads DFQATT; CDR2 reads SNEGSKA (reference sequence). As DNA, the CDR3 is TGCAGTGCTCCCGGACAGCAAGAGACCCAGTTCTTC. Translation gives CSAPGQQETQFF.

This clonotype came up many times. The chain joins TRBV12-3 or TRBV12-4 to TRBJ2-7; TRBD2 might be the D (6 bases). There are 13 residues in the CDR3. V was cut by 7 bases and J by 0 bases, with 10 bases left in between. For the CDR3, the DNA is TGTGCCAGCAAGGCTAGCGCCTCCTACGAGCAGTACTTC. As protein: CASKASASYEQYF.

CDR3 residues: CASSSGTGTNYGYTF. CDR3 bases: TGTGCCAGCAGTTCGGGGACAGGTACTAACTATGGCTACACCTTC. This chain links TRBV12-3 or TRBV12-4 with TRBJ1-2; 8 bases agree with TRBD1. The V segment lost 4 bases and the J segment 0 bases; nucleotides outside the gene matches: 4. The CDR3 spans 15 residues.

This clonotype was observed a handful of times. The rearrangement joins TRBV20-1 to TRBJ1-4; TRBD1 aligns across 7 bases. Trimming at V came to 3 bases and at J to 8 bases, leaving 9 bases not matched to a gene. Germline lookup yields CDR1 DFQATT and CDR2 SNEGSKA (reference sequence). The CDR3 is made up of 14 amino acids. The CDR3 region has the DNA TGCAGTGCTAGTGGCCCGGGACAGCCGGAAAAACTGTTTTTT. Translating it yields CSASGPGQPEKLFF.

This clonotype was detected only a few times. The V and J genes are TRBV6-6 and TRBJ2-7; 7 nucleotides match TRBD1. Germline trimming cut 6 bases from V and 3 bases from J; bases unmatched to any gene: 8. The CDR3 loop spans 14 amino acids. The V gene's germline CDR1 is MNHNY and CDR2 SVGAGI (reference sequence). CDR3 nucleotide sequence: TGTGCCAGCAGGACAGACAGGGTCGGCTACGAGCAGTACTTC. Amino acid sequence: CASRTDRVGYEQYF.

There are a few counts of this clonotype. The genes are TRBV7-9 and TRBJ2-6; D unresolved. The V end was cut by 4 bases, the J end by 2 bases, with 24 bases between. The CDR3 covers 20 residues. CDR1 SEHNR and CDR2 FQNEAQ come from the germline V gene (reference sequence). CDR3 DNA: TGTGCCAGCAGCTCTCCTGCCTTTAATTTCGCGTTGGCTGGGGCCAACGTCCTGACTTTC. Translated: CASSSPAFNFALAGANVLTF. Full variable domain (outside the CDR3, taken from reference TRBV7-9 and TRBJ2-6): DTGVSQNPRHKITKRGQNVTFRCDPISEHNRLYWYRQTLGQGPEFLTYFQNEAQLEKSRLLSDRFSAERPKGSFSTLEIQRTEQGDSAMYLCASSSPAFNFALAGANVLTFGAGSRLTVL.

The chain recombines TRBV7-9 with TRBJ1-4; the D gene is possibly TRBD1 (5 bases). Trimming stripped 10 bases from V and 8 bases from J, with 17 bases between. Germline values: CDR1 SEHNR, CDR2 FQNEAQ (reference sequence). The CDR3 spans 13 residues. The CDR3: CATGRTGGEKLFF. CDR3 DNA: TGTGCCACCGGCCGAACAGGAGGCGAAAAACTGTTTTTT. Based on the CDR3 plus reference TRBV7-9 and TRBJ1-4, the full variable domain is DTGVSQNPRHKITKRGQNVTFRCDPISEHNRLYWYRQTLGQGPEFLTYFQNEAQLEKSRLLSDRFSAERPKGSFSTLEIQRTEQGDSAMYLCATGRTGGEKLFFGSGTQLSVL.

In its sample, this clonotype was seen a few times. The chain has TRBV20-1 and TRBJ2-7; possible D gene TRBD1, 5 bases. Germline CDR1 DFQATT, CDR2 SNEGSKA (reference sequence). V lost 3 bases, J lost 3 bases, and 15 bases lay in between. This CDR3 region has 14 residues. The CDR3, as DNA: TGCAGTGCTAGGTTTCAGGGAAGGGGCTACGAGCAGTACTTC. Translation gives CSARFQGRGYEQYF.

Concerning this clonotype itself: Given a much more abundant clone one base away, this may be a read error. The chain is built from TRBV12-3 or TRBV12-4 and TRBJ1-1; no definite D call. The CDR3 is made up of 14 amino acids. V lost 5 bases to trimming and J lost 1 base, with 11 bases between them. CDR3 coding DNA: TGTGCCAGCAGTGTAAGCCGTAAGAACACTGAAGCTTTCTTT. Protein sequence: CASSVSRKNTEAFF.

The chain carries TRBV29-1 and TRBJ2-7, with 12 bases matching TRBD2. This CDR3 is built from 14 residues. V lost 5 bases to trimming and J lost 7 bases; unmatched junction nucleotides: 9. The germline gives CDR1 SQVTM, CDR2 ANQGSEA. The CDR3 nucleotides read TGCAGCGTTCCCGGACTAGCGGGGTACAATGAGCAGTACTTC. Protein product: CSVPGLAGYNEQYF.

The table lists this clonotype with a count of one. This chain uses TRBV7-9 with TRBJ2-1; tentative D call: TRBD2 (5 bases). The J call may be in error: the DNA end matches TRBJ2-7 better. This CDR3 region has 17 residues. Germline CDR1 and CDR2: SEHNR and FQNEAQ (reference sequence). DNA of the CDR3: TGTGCCAGCAGCTTAACCACGGGATTCGGCTCCTACAATGAGCAGTACTTC. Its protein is CASSLTTGFGSYNEQYF.

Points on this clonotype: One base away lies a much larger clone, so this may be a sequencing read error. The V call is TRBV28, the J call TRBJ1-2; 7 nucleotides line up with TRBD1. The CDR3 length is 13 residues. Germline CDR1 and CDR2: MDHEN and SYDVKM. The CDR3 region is CASRQGANYGHTF. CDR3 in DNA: TGTGCCAGCCGACAGGGAGCTAACTATGGCCACACCTTC.

The CDR3 region is CASSLSPKWTSYNEQYF. The CDR3 nucleotides are TGTGCCAGCAGTTTATCCCCAAAGTGGACCTCCTACAATGAGCAGTACTTC. This chain links TRBV27 with TRBJ2-5; D uncertain. Trimming took 0 bases from V and 11 from J, leaving 25 bases between them. This CDR3 region has 17 residues. Looked up from germline, CDR1 is MNHEY and CDR2 is SMNVEV (reference sequence).

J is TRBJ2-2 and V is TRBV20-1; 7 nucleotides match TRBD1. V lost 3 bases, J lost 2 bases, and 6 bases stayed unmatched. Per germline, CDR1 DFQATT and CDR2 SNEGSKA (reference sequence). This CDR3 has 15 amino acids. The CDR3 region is CSARYRGLNTGELFF. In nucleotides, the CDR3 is TGCAGTGCTAGGTACAGGGGCCTAAACACCGGGGAGCTGTTTTTT.

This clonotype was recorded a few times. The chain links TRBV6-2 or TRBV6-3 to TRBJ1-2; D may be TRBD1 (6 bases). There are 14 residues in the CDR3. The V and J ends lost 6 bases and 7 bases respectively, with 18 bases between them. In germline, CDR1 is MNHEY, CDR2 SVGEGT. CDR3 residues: CASRSRGTACGYTF. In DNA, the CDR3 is TGTGCCAGCAGAAGCAGGGGAACGGCCTGTGGCTACACCTTC.

CDR3 amino acids: CASSRVKLNTGELFF. As DNA, the CDR3 is TGTGCCAGCAGCCGGGTAAAACTCAACACCGGGGAGCTGTTTTTT. This chain links TRBV7-2 with TRBJ2-2; D unclear. V was shortened by 5 bases and J by 2 bases, with 12 bases between the two germline ends. CDR3 size: 15 residues. CDR1 SGHTA and CDR2 FQGNSA come from the germline V gene.